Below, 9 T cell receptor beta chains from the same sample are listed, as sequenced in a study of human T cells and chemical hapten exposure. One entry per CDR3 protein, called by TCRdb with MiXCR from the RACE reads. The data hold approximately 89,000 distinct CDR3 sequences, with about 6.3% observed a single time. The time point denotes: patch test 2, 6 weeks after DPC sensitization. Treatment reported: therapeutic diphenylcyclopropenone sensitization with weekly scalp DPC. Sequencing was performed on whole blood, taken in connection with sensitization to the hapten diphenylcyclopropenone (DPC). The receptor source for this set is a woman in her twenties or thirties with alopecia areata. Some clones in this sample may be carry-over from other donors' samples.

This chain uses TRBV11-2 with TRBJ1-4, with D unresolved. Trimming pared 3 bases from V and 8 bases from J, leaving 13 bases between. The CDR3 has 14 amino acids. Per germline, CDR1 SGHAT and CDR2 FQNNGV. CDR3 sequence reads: CASSFGSIGEKLFF. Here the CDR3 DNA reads TGTGCCAGCAGCTTCGGATCAATAGGGGAAAAACTGTTTTTT. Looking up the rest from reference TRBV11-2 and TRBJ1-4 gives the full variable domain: EAGVAQSPRYKIIEKRQSVAFWCNPISGHATLYWYQQILGQGPKLLIQFQNNGVVDDSQLPKDRFSAERLKGVDSTLKIQPAKLEDSAVYLCASSFGSIGEKLFFGSGTQLSVL.

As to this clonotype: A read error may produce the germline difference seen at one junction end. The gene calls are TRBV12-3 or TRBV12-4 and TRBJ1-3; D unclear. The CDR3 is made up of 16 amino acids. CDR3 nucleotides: TGTGCCAGCAGTTCTCTGACGGGTTACTCTGGAAACGCCATATATTTT. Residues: CASSSLTGYSGNAIYF.

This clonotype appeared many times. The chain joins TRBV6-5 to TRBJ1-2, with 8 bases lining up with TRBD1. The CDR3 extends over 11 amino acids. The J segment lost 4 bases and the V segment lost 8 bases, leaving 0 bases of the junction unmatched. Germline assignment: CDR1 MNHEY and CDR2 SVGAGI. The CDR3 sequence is CASQGAYGYTF. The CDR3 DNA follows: TGTGCCAGCCAGGGGGCCTATGGCTACACCTTC.

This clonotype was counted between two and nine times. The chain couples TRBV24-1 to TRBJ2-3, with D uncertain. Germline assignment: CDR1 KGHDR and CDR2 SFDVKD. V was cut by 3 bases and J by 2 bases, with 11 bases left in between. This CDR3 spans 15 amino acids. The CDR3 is CATSDGQADTDTQYF. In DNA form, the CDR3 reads TGTGCCACCAGTGATGGCCAGGCCGACACAGATACGCAGTATTTT.

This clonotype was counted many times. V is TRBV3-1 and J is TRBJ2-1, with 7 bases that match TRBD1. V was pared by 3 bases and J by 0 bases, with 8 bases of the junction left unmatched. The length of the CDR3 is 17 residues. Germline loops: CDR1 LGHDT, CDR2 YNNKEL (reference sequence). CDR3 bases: TGTGCCAGCAGCCACACATCACAGGGGAACTCCTACAATGAGCAGTTCTTC. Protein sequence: CASSHTSQGNSYNEQFF.

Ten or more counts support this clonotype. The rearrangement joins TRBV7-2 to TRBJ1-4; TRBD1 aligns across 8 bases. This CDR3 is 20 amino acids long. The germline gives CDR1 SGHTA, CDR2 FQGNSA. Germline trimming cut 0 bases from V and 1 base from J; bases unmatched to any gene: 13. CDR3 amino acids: CASSLAPRVRGRRTNEKLFF. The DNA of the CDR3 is TGTGCCAGCAGCTTAGCTCCCCGCGTCAGGGGGCGTAGAACTAATGAAAAACTGTTTTTT.

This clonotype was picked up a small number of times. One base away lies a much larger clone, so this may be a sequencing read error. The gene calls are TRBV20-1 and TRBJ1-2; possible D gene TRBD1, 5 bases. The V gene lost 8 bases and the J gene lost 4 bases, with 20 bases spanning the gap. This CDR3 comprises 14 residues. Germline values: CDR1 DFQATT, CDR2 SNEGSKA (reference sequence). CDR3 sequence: CSTKWDLWSYGYTF. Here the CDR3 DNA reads TGCAGTACTAAATGGGACCTTTGGTCCTATGGCTACACCTTC.

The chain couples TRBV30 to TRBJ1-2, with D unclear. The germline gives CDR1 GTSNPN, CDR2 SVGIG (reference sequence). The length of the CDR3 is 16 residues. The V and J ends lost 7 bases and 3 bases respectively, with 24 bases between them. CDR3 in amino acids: CAYSHGSGFRHYGYTF. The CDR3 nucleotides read TGTGCCTACTCCCATGGGTCCGGGTTCCGGCACTATGGCTACACCTTC.

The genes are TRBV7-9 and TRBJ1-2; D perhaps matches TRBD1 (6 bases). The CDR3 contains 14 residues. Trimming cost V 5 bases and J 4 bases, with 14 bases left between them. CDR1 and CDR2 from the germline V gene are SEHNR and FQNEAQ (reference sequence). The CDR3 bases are TGTGCCAGCAGCACCCCGGACAGCTTCTATGGCTACACCTTC. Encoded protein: CASSTPDSFYGYTF.